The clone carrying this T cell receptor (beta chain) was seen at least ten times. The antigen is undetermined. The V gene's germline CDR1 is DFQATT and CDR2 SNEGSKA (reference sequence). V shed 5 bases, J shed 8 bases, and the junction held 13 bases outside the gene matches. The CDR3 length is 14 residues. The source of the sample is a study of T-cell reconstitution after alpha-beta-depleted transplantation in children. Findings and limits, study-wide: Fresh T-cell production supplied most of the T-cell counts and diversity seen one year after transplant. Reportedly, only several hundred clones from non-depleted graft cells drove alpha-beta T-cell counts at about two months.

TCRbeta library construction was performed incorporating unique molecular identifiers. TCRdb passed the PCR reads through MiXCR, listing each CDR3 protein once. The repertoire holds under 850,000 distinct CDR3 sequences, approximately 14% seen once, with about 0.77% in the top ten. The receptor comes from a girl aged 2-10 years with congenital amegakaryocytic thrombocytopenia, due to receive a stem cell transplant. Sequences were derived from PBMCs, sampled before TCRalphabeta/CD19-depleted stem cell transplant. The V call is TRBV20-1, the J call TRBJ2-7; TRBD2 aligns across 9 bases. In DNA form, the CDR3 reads TGCAGTGCTGACCCTCTAGCGGGAAGATCAAAGCAGTACTTC. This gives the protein CSADPLAGRSKQYF.